What follows are 21 T cell receptor beta chains derived from one specimen sequenced in a study of identical twins. One entry per CDR3 protein results from TCRdb running MiXCR on the 5' RACE reads. The sample shows just under 550,000 distinct CDR3 sequences, around 15% of them seen only once. Another study also made use of these data, one on yellow fever vaccine responses in identical twins.

Sequenced sample: CD4+ T cells sorted from blood. All receptors come from a woman aged 18-35 years in good health.

The chain combines TRBV5-1 with TRBJ2-5; 9 bases line up with TRBD1. There are 16 residues in the CDR3. V was clipped by 4 bases and J by 2 bases; unmatched bases: 9. CDR1 and CDR2 from the germline V gene are SGHRS and YFSETQ. The CDR3 loop is CASSPGQGFSQETQYF. CDR3 in DNA: TGCGCCAGCAGCCCGGGACAGGGATTTTCACAAGAGACCCAGTACTTC.

The V call is TRBV7-9, the J call TRBJ1-1, with no clear D. V was trimmed by 1 base and J by 6 bases, leaving 12 bases between them. CDR1 SEHNR and CDR2 FQNEAQ come from the germline V gene (reference sequence). This CDR3 region has 14 residues. The CDR3 loop is CASSLVIPRAEAFF. The CDR3 DNA sequence: TGTGCCAGCAGCTTAGTAATCCCTAGGGCTGAAGCTTTCTTT. The full variable domain, completed using reference TRBV7-9 and TRBJ1-1, is DTGVSQNPRHKITKRGQNVTFRCDPISEHNRLYWYRQTLGQGPEFLTYFQNEAQLEKSRLLSDRFSAERPKGSFSTLEIQRTEQGDSAMYLCASSLVIPRAEAFFGQGTRLTVV.

This chain joins TRBV5-1 and TRBJ2-1; 9 nucleotides align to TRBD1. This CDR3 comprises 17 residues. Germline trimming cut 4 bases from V and 1 base from J; bases unmatched to any gene: 9. Germline CDR1 reads SGHRS; CDR2 reads YFSETQ. In nucleotides, the CDR3 is TGCGCCAGCAGCCAGCCGACGGGGACAGGGTCCTACAATGAGCAGTTCTTC. Translated, it gives CASSQPTGTGSYNEQFF.

The V call is TRBV5-3, the J call TRBJ2-7, with TRBD1 as a possible D gene (6 bases). TRBV5-3 belongs to the ORF category, with a function that is uncertain. Deletions cut 0 bases from V and 3 bases from J, with 13 bases between. The CDR3 length is 15 residues. CDR3 residues: CARSLAAGAYYEQYV. CDR3 sequence (DNA): TGTGCCAGAAGCTTGGCGGCAGGGGCCTACTACGAGCAGTACGTC.

This clonotype appeared a few times. The chain uses TRBV5-1 and TRBJ2-5, with 8 nucleotides matching TRBD2. The CDR3 is 13 amino acids. The germline V gene has CDR1 SGHRS and CDR2 YFSETQ. Trimming took 6 bases from V and 5 from J; bases not matched to a gene: 6. The DNA of the CDR3 is TGCGCCAGCAACCGGGAGGGCCTTGAGACCCAGTACTTC. Translation gives CASNREGLETQYF.

The V and J genes are TRBV27 and TRBJ2-5; weak D call: TRBD1 (6 bases). Looked up from germline, CDR1 is MNHEY and CDR2 is SMNVEV (reference sequence). The CDR3 extends over 13 amino acids. V was trimmed by 5 bases and J by 2 bases, leaving 9 bases between them. The CDR3 region has the DNA TGTGCCAGCAGTGAACAGGGACAAGAGACCCAGTACTTC. Its protein product is CASSEQGQETQYF.

The V gene is TRBV29-1, the J gene TRBJ2-3, with 8 nucleotides matching TRBD2. Germline V CDR1 and CDR2: SQVTM, ANQGSEA. The CDR3 loop spans 15 amino acids. V shed 6 bases, J shed 4 bases, and the junction held 12 bases outside the gene matches. CDR3 residues: CSVPPASGSSDTQYF. CDR3 nucleotide sequence: TGCAGCGTCCCTCCAGCCAGCGGGAGTTCAGATACGCAGTATTTT.

This clonotype was picked up a small number of times. The chain recombines TRBV12-3 or TRBV12-4 with TRBJ2-7, with 9 bases lining up with TRBD1. This CDR3 has 15 amino acids. V lost 6 bases, J lost 4 bases, and 10 bases stayed unmatched. The DNA for the CDR3 is TGTGCCAGCAGCCAACCCGGGACAGGGCCTTACGAGCAGTACTTC. The encoded protein is CASSQPGTGPYEQYF.

The rearrangement uses TRBV12-3 or TRBV12-4 and TRBJ2-3; 9 bases match TRBD1. Germline trimming cut 10 bases from V and 5 bases from J; bases unmatched to any gene: 7. The CDR3 is made up of 13 amino acids. CDR3 sequence: CATPTGGGDTQYF. CDR3 nucleotides: TGTGCCACCCCGACAGGGGGGGGAGATACGCAGTATTTT.

The rearrangement links TRBV29-1 to TRBJ2-1; possible D gene TRBD2, 6 bases. This CDR3 comprises 14 residues. Germline V gene sequence: CDR1 SQVTM, CDR2 ANQGSEA. Trimming cost V 7 bases and J 6 bases, with 19 bases left between them. The CDR3 region has the DNA TGCAGCGCAGATAGAATGGGCGGGGCCAATGAGCAGTTCTTC. Its protein product is CSADRMGGANEQFF.

The chain links TRBV5-4 to TRBJ2-1; 13 nucleotides match TRBD2. Looked up from germline, CDR1 is SGHNT and CDR2 is YYREEE (reference sequence). V lost 6 bases to trimming and J lost 8 bases; unmatched junction nucleotides: 8. This CDR3 has 15 amino acids. In DNA form, the CDR3 reads TGTGCCAGCAACCGGGGGACTAGCGGGAACGATGAGCAGTTCTTC. It yields the protein CASNRGTSGNDEQFF.

The rearrangement joins TRBV10-3 to TRBJ2-1; tentatively, D is TRBD1 (6 bases). The CDR3 length is 15 residues. Germline V gene data show CDR1 as ENHRY and CDR2 as SYGVKD. V gave up 4 bases and J gave up 7 bases, with 17 bases separating them. The CDR3 DNA sequence: TGTGCCATCAGTGGGGTGGCAGGGGATGGGAATGAGCAGTTCTTC. It is translated as CAISGVAGDGNEQFF.

This clonotype turned up a few times. J is TRBJ1-1 and V is TRBV25-1; D unresolved. The germline V and J ends were trimmed by 7 bases and 3 bases, with 9 bases remaining between them. Per germline, CDR1 MGHDK and CDR2 SYGVNS. This CDR3 spans 12 amino acids. CDR3 sequence (DNA): TGTGCCAGCAAATGGGGTGACACTGAAGCTTTCTTT. It specifies CASKWGDTEAFF. Full variable domain (rest looked up from reference TRBV25-1 and TRBJ1-1): EADIYQTPRYLVIGTGKKITLECSQTMGHDKMYWYQQDPGMELHLIHYSYGVNSTEKGDLSSESTVSRIRTEHFPLTLESARPSHTSQYLCASKWGDTEAFFGQGTRLTVV.

This clonotype was recorded a few times. This chain links TRBV28 with TRBJ2-5; D gene uncertain. The CDR3 is 14 residues long. Germline CDR1 reads MDHEN; CDR2 reads SYDVKM. V was clipped by 3 bases and J by 4 bases, with 12 bases between them. Written as DNA, the CDR3 is TGTGCCAGCAGTTTGTTTGTCCTAGGAGAGACCCAGTACTTC. This gives the protein CASSLFVLGETQYF.

The chain carries TRBV6-1 and TRBJ2-1; D possibly corresponds to TRBD2 (6 bases). Looked up from germline, CDR1 is MNHNS and CDR2 is SASEGT. V was pared by 6 bases and J by 3 bases, with 15 bases between. The CDR3 has 15 amino acids. The CDR3 DNA sequence: TGTGCCAGCAGGGCCGAACTGGGACTCTACAATGAGCAGTTCTTC. Residues: CASRAELGLYNEQFF.

This clonotype was found a few times. This rearrangement joins TRBV3-1 to TRBJ2-1, with D uncertain. Germline V gene lookup returns CDR1 LGHDT and CDR2 YNNKEL (reference sequence). Trimming removed 4 bases from V and 7 bases from J, with 11 bases in between. This CDR3 comprises 13 residues. In DNA, the CDR3 is TGTGCCAGCAGCCCCCCCCCTGCGAATGAGCAGTTCTTC. Encoded protein: CASSPPPANEQFF.

The chain uses TRBV5-1 and TRBJ2-1; no clear D. Trimming took 1 base from V and 1 from J, leaving 12 bases between them. Per the germline V gene, CDR1 is SGHRS and CDR2 is YFSETQ. The CDR3 extends over 16 amino acids. This CDR3 reads CASSLLLVQSYNEQFF. Written as DNA, the CDR3 is TGCGCCAGCAGCTTGTTGCTAGTACAATCCTACAATGAGCAGTTCTTC.

This clonotype was seen only a few times. The rearrangement links TRBV3-1 to TRBJ2-1; D might be TRBD2 (5 bases). CDR1 and CDR2 (germline): LGHDT, YNNKEL (reference sequence). V lost 6 bases to trimming and J lost 6 bases, with 15 bases between them. The CDR3 is made up of 14 amino acids. CDR3 sequence reads: CASSQRNGRNEQFF. Here the CDR3 DNA reads TGTGCCAGCAGTCAGCGGAACGGTCGCAATGAGCAGTTCTTC.

This clonotype has at least ten counts. The genes are TRBV20-1 and TRBJ1-5, with D unclear. The ends were cut back, 2 bases at V and 1 base at J, with 3 bases in the middle. This CDR3 has 12 amino acids. Per germline, CDR1 DFQATT and CDR2 SNEGSKA (reference sequence). CDR3 residues: CSARQSNQPQHF. The DNA of the CDR3 is TGCAGTGCTAGACAGAGCAATCAGCCCCAGCATTTT.

The chain has TRBV4-1 and TRBJ1-2; D might be TRBD1 (6 bases). CDR3 length: 17 amino acids. Trimming shortened V by 2 bases and J by 1 base, and 17 bases separated the two germline ends. Germline lookup yields CDR1 MGHRA and CDR2 YSYEKL. In nucleotides, the CDR3 is TGCGCCAGCAGCCAACTCAAAGCGGGGGGGCTTAACTATGGCTACACCTTC. Translating gives CASSQLKAGGLNYGYTF.

This clonotype has more than one count but fewer than ten. The rearrangement links TRBV20-1 to TRBJ1-1; D is uncertain. CDR1 DFQATT and CDR2 SNEGSKA come from the germline V gene (reference sequence). Trimming left V 3 bases short and J 4 bases short, with 12 bases between. The CDR3 extends over 13 amino acids. Written as DNA, the CDR3 is TGCAGTGCTAGTGGGGTGTCGGGCACTGAAGCTTTCTTT. This codes for CSASGVSGTEAFF.